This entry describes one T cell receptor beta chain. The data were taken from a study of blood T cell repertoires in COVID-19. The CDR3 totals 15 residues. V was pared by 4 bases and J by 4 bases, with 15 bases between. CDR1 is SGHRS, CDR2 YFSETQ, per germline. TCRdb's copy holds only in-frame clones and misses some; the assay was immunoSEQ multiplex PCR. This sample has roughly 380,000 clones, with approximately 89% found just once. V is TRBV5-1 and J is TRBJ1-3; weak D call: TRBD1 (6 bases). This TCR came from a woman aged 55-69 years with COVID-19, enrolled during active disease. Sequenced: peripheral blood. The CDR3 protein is CASSPNREAGNTIYF. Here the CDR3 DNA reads TGCGCCAGCAGCCCCAACAGGGAAGCGGGAAACACCATATATTTT. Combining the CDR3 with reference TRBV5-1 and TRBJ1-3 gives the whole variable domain KAGVTQTPRYLIKTRGQQVTLSCSPISGHRSVSWYQQTPGQGLQFLFEYFSETQRNKGNFPGRFSGRQFSNSRSEMNVSTLELGDSALYLCASSPNREAGNTIYFGEGSWLTVV.